The 17 T cell receptor beta chains below all came from one sample that was sequenced in a study of T cell repertoires in cytomegalovirus infection. TCRdb processed the reads anew with MiXCR; each CDR3 protein has one entry. The data contain around 710,000 distinct CDR3 sequences, roughly 29% of them seen just once; the ten biggest clones take up about an eighth. For these receptors, no antigen is known. The source was cultured CD8+ T cells from PBMCs, collected from culture after CMV antigen stimulation. The receptor source for this set is a human donor in good health (CMV status not recorded). Some clones in this sample may be carry-over from other donors' samples.

In its sample, this clonotype was seen many times. The J gene is TRBJ2-5, the V gene TRBV7-9; the D is unclear. Germline CDR1 SEHNR, CDR2 FQNEAQ (reference sequence). There are 13 residues in the CDR3. V lost 5 bases, J lost 2 bases, and 9 bases lay in between. The CDR3 spells CASSRDFQETQYF. The DNA of the CDR3 is TGTGCCAGCAGCCGAGACTTTCAAGAGACCCAGTACTTC.

This clonotype has at least ten counts. The CDR3 DNA is TGTGCCAGCAGCTTAGCGCTCCGGACAGTGAACACCGGGGAGCTGTTTTTT. Translating gives CASSLALRTVNTGELFF. This chain connects TRBV7-9 to TRBJ2-2, with D maybe TRBD1 (6 bases). CDR1 is SEHNR, CDR2 FQNEAQ, per germline (reference sequence). V lost 0 bases to trimming and J lost 1 base, with 12 bases between them. The CDR3 consists of 17 residues.

There are a few counts of this clonotype. The rearrangement uses TRBV20-1 and TRBJ2-4; D remains unclear. CDR1 and CDR2 from the germline V gene are DFQATT and SNEGSKA (reference sequence). Trimming took 0 bases from V and 0 from J, leaving 9 bases between them. The CDR3 sequence is 15 residues long. Here the CDR3 DNA reads TGCAGTGCTAGAGATCCGGAGTTAGCCAAAAACATTCAGTACTTC. It is translated as CSARDPELAKNIQYF.

The chain couples TRBV6-2 or TRBV6-3 to TRBJ2-1, with 7 bases fitting TRBD2. V gave up 6 bases and J gave up 0 bases; unmatched junction bases: 8. CDR1 and CDR2 from the germline V gene are MNHEY and SVGEGT. CDR3 length equals 16 residues. CDR3 in DNA: TGTGCCAGCAGACCAAGATGGACTAGCTCCTACAATGAGCAGTTCTTC. Translating it yields CASRPRWTSSYNEQFF.

The chain joins TRBV4-1 to TRBJ2-1; tentatively, D is TRBD2 (5 bases). V lost 3 bases to trimming and J lost 6 bases, with 15 bases between them. Germline V gives CDR1 MGHRA, CDR2 YSYEKL. The CDR3 contains 15 residues. In DNA form, the CDR3 reads TGCGCCAGCAGCCAGACCTCCCCACGGGGCAATGAGCAGTTCTTC. It codes for CASSQTSPRGNEQFF.

This chain connects TRBV12-3 or TRBV12-4 to TRBJ2-5, with 10 bases identical to TRBD2. The CDR3 has 19 residues. Trimming took 1 base from V and 1 from J; bases not matched to a gene: 12. The CDR3 nucleotides read TGTGCCAGCAGTTTAGGTTTTAGAGGAGCGGGGGGGATCCAAGAGACCCAGTACTTC. Its translation: CASSLGFRGAGGIQETQYF.

The chain links TRBV5-1 to TRBJ2-7; D gene ambiguous. The CDR3 is 12 amino acids. Germline V CDR1 and CDR2: SGHRS, YFSETQ. The germline V and J ends were trimmed by 0 bases and 6 bases, with 7 bases remaining between them. The CDR3 sequence is CASSLGPAEQYF. Here the CDR3 DNA reads TGCGCCAGCAGCTTGGGCCCGGCCGAGCAGTACTTC. The full variable domain, completed using reference TRBV5-1 and TRBJ2-7, is KAGVTQTPRYLIKTRGQQVTLSCSPISGHRSVSWYQQTPGQGLQFLFEYFSETQRNKGNFPGRFSGRQFSNSRSEMNVSTLELGDSALYLCASSLGPAEQYFGPGTRLTVT.

The chain joins TRBV28 to TRBJ1-1; weak D call: TRBD1 (6 bases). Trimming stripped 4 bases from V and 0 bases from J, with 12 bases between. Looked up from germline, CDR1 is MDHEN and CDR2 is SYDVKM. The CDR3 spans 15 residues. CDR3 bases: TGTGCCAGCAGTTATGGGACAAACTTGAACACTGAAGCTTTCTTT. The encoded protein is CASSYGTNLNTEAFF.

This clonotype occurred many times. The V call is TRBV7-2, the J call TRBJ2-3; the D gene is possibly TRBD2 (7 bases). The CDR3 contains 15 residues. From germline, CDR1 is SGHTA and CDR2 FQGNSA. V shed 1 base and J shed 0 bases, with 8 bases lying between them. In nucleotides, the CDR3 is TGTGCCAGCAGCTTAGAGGGGGGGAGCACAGATACGCAGTATTTT. It translates to CASSLEGGSTDTQYF. The full variable domain, completed using reference TRBV7-2 and TRBJ2-3, is GAGVSQSPSNKVTEKGKDVELRCDPISGHTALYWYRQSLGQGLEFLIYFQGNSAPDKSGLPSDRFSAERTGGSVSTLTIQRTQQEDSAVYLCASSLEGGSTDTQYFGPGTRLTVL.

This sequence joins TRBV4-1 and TRBJ2-6; unclear D gene. The germline CDR1 and CDR2 sequences are MGHRA and YSYEKL. The CDR3 has 18 residues. Trimming stripped 0 bases from V and 2 bases from J, with 14 bases between. The CDR3 DNA follows: TGCGCCAGCAGCCAAGATGGTCCCACTGAGGCTGGGGCCAACGTCCTGACTTTC. This encodes CASSQDGPTEAGANVLTF.

There are many counts of this clonotype. The CDR3 bases are TGTGCCAGCAGTTTAGCGGGTCGGGGGGATTCTCAGTACGTC. The encoded protein is CASSLAGRGDSQYV. The chain couples TRBV12-3 or TRBV12-4 to TRBJ2-7; 7 bases map to TRBD2. The CDR3 consists of 14 residues. J gave up 10 bases and V 0 bases, and 9 bases lay outside the gene matches.

The table lists this clonotype with many counts. The chain links TRBV12-3 or TRBV12-4 to TRBJ1-2; TRBD1 aligns across 7 bases. Unmatched junction bases numbered 14, after V lost 7 bases and J lost 6 bases. There are 15 residues in the CDR3. The DNA for the CDR3 is TGTGCCAGCACCTTGGACCCGCAGGGGGTTAATGGCTACACCTTC. It is translated as CASTLDPQGVNGYTF.

This clonotype has just a few counts. The chain has TRBV7-6 and TRBJ2-3; 11 bases line up with TRBD2. The CDR3 is made up of 18 amino acids. Germline-derived CDR1 and CDR2 are SGHVS and FNYEAQ. The V and J ends lost 2 bases and 0 bases, in that order; junction bases with no gene match: 7. This chain's CDR3 is CASSLRWTSGSSTDTQYF. The CDR3 region has the DNA TGTGCCAGCAGCTTACGTTGGACTAGCGGGTCTAGCACAGATACGCAGTATTTT.

The gene calls are TRBV14 and TRBJ1-6, with 10 bases aligning to TRBD1. This CDR3 spans 16 amino acids. Looked up from germline, CDR1 is SGHDN and CDR2 is FVKESK. With 1 base clipped from V and 8 bases from J, the junction kept 5 bases outside the gene matches. CDR3 nucleotide sequence: TGTGCCAGCAGCCAAGGCCGGGACAGGGGATATTCACCCCTCCACTTT. It yields the protein CASSQGRDRGYSPLHF.

J is TRBJ1-1 and V is TRBV7-9; D remains ambiguous. Trimming shortened V by 1 base and J by 11 bases, and 14 bases separated the two germline ends. The CDR3 is 13 residues long. Germline lookup yields CDR1 SEHNR and CDR2 FQNEAQ (reference sequence). For the CDR3, the DNA is TGTGCCAGCAGCTTAGGGGCAAGCACGGGGGCTTTCTTT. Amino acid sequence: CASSLGASTGAFF.

This clonotype was recorded at least ten times. This chain joins TRBV7-8 and TRBJ2-1, with TRBD2 matching 11 bases. The V gene's germline CDR1 is SGHVS and CDR2 FQNEAQ. V trimming: 1 base; J trimming: 7 bases; junction bases outside the gene matches: 6. This CDR3 has 16 amino acids. The CDR3: CASSLGDSGGGNEQFF. The CDR3 DNA sequence: TGTGCCAGCAGCTTAGGGGATAGCGGGGGGGGTAATGAGCAGTTCTTC.

In DNA, the CDR3 is TGCGCCAGCAGCCCGACAGGTGGAAAGACTGAAGCTTTCTTT. It encodes CASSPTGGKTEAFF. The gene calls are TRBV4-1 and TRBJ1-1, with a possible D match to TRBD1 (6 bases). Germline lookup yields CDR1 MGHRA and CDR2 YSYEKL. This CDR3 region has 14 residues. V shed 4 bases and J shed 5 bases, with 14 bases lying between them.